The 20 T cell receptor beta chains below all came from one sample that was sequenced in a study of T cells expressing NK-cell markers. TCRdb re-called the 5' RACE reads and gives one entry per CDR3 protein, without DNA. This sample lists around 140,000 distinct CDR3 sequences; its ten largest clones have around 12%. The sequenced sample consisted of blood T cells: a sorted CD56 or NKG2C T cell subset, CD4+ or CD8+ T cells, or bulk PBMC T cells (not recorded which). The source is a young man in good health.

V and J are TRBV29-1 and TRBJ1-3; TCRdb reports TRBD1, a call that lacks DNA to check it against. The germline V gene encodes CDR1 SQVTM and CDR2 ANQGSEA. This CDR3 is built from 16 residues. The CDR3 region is CSVEVWTDPSGNTIYF.

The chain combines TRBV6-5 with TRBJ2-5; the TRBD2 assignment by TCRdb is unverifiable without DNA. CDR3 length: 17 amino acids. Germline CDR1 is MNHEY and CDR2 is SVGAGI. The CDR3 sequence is CASSYSPGLAGEETQYF.

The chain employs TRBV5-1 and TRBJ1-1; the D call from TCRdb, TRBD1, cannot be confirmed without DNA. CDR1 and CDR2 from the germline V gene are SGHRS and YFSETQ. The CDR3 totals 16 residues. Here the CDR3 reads CASSLVGTGSNTEAFF.

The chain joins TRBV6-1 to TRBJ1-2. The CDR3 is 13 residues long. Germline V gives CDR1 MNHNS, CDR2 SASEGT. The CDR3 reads CASSELDPYGYTF.

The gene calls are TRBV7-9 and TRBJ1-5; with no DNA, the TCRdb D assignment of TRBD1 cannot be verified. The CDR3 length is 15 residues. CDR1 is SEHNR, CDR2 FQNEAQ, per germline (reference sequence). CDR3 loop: CASSLAGTGRQPQHF.

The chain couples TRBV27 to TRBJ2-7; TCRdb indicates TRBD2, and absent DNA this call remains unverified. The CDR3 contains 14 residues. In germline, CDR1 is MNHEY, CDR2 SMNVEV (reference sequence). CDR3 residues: CASSPTSGGYEQYF.

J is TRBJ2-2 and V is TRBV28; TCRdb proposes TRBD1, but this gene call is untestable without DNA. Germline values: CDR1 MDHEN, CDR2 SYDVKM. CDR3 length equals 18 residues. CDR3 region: CASSLYPTTPLNTGELFF.

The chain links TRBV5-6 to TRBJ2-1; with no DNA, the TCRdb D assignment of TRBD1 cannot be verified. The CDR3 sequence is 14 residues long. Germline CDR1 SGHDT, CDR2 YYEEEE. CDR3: CASSDRAPRDEQFF.

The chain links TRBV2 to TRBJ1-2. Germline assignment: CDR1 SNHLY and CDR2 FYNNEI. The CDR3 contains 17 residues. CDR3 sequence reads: CASSQPGEGGPGYGYTF.

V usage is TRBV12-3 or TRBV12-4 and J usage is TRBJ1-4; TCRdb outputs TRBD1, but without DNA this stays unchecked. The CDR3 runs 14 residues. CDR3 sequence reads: CASSLTVSDENLFF.

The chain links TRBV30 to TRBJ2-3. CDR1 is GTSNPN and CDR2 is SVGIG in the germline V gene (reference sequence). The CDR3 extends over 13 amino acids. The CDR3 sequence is CAWNGISTDTQYF. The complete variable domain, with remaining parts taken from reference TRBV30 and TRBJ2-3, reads SQTIHQWPATLVQPVGSPLSLECTVEGTSNPNLYWYRQAAGRGLQLLFYSVGIGQISSEVPQNLSASRPQDRQFILSSKKLLLSDSGFYLCAWNGISTDTQYFGPGTRLTVL.

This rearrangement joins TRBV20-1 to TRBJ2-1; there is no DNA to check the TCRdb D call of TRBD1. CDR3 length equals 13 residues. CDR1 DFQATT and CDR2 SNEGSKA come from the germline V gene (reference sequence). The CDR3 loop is CSARGQVLLEQFF.

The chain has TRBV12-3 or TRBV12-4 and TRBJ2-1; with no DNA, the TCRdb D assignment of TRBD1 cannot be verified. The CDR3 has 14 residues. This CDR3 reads CASYATGLVDEQFF.

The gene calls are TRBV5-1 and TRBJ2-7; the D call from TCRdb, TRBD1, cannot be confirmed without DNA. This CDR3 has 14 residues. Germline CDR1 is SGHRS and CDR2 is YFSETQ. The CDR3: CASTTGQGTYEQYF. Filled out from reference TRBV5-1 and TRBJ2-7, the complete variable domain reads KAGVTQTPRYLIKTRGQQVTLSCSPISGHRSVSWYQQTPGQGLQFLFEYFSETQRNKGNFPGRFSGRQFSNSRSEMNVSTLELGDSALYLCASTTGQGTYEQYFGPGTRLTVT.

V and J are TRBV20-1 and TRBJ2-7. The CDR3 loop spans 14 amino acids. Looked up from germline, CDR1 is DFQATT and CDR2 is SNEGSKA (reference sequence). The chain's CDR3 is CSAPIPRDGYEQYF.

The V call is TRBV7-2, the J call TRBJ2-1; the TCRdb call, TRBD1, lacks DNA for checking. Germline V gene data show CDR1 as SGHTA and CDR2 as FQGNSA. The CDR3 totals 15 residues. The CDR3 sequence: CASSLGGQGHNEQFF.

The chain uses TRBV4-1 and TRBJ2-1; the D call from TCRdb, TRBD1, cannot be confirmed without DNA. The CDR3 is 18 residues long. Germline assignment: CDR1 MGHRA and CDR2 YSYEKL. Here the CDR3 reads CASSQIALRDSSYNEQFF.

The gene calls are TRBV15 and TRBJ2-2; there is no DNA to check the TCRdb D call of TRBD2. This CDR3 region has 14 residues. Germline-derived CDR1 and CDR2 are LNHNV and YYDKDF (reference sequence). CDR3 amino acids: CATTDRSVTGELFF. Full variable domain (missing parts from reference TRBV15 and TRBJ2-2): DAMVIQNPRYQVTQFGKPVTLSCSQTLNHNVMYWYQQKSSQAPKLLFHYYDKDFNNEADTPDNFQSRRPNTSFCFLDIRSPGLGDTAMYLCATTDRSVTGELFFGEGSRLTVL.

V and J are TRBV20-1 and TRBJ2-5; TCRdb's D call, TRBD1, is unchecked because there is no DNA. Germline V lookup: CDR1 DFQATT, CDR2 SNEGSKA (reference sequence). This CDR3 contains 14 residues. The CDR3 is CSASYGQPQETQYF.

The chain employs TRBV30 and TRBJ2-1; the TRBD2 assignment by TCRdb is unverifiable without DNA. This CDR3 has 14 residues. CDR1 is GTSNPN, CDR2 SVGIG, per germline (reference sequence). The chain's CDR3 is CAWSLPYGYNEQFF.